Presented here are 29 T cell receptor beta chains from one specimen sequenced in a study of shared clonotypes between healthy human individuals. Clones were read by immunoSEQ multiplex PCR, and TCRdb kept only the in-frame ones, dropping some. The sample shows 550,000 to 800,000 clones, 74% of them seen only once. Sequenced input: memory CD4+ T cells sorted from blood. Noted subset: CD45RA-negative fraction. These receptors came from a woman in her twenties or thirties in good health.

With regard to this clone: A much larger clone lies one base from this, so it may be a read error. The rearrangement links TRBV28 to TRBJ2-3; no definite D call. This CDR3 spans 13 amino acids. CDR1 MDHEN and CDR2 SYDVKM come from the germline V gene. Trimming stripped 6 bases from V and 2 bases from J, with 9 bases between. CDR3: CASRPEPTDTQYF. CDR3 bases: TGTGCCAGCAGGCCGGAGCCCACAGATACGCAGTATTTT.

V and J are TRBV27 and TRBJ2-7, with TRBD2 matching 13 bases. This CDR3 is built from 15 residues. Trimming cost V 6 bases and J 6 bases; bases outside gene matches: 8. Per germline, CDR1 MNHEY and CDR2 SMNVEV (reference sequence). The CDR3 loop is CASSGLLAGGSEQYF. CDR3 nucleotide sequence: TGTGCCAGCAGCGGGCTACTAGCGGGAGGGTCCGAGCAGTACTTC.

The gene calls are TRBV6-1 and TRBJ1-4; no definite D call. The V end lost 0 bases, the J end lost 8 bases, and 10 bases lay between the germline ends. Germline V gene sequence: CDR1 MNHNS, CDR2 SASEGT. The CDR3 is 14 residues long. The CDR3 sequence is CASSEAFAGEKLFF. The CDR3 DNA reads TGTGCCAGCAGTGAAGCTTTCGCCGGGGAAAAACTGTTTTTT.

The rearrangement joins TRBV19 to TRBJ1-1; D unclear. CDR3 size: 15 residues. Germline CDR1 and CDR2: LNHDA and SQIVND (reference sequence). V was shortened by 5 bases and J by 3 bases, with 16 bases between the two germline ends. The CDR3 DNA sequence: TGTGCCAGTAGTTCGTTTGGGGTTAGTTACACTGAAGCTTTCTTT. It is translated as CASSSFGVSYTEAFF.

The chain has TRBV28 and TRBJ1-5; D unresolved. The CDR3 is 14 amino acids. The germline V gene encodes CDR1 MDHEN and CDR2 SYDVKM. Trimming left V 8 bases short and J 0 bases short, with 11 bases between. The CDR3 region has the DNA TGTGCCAGCGGTGACCTGTATAGCAATCAGCCCCAGCATTTT. It translates to CASGDLYSNQPQHF. The full variable domain, in which reference TRBV28 and TRBJ1-5 provide the parts outside the CDR3, is DVKVTQSSRYLVKRTGEKVFLECVQDMDHENMFWYRQDPGLGLRLIYFSYDVKMKEKGDIPEGYSVSREKKERFSLILESASTNQTSMYLCASGDLYSNQPQHFGDGTRLSIL.

V usage is TRBV27 and J usage is TRBJ2-7, with TRBD2 matching over 14 bases. V lost 4 bases to trimming and J lost 5 bases; unmatched junction nucleotides: 7. This CDR3 has 16 amino acids. CDR1 and CDR2 from the germline V gene are MNHEY and SMNVEV (reference sequence). The CDR3 protein is CASSSKGLAGVHEQYF. DNA of the CDR3: TGTGCCAGCAGTTCAAAGGGACTAGCGGGAGTCCACGAGCAGTACTTC.

This clone was counted only a few times. The chain combines TRBV5-6 with TRBJ2-1; D tentatively fits TRBD1 or TRBD2 (5 bases each). Looked up from germline, CDR1 is SGHDT and CDR2 is YYEEEE. Between the trimmed V and J ends, which lost 5 bases and 4 bases, there was a span of 10 bases. The CDR3 is 13 amino acids. CDR3 coding DNA: TGTGCCAGCAGGGGGGATTTTTACAATGAGCAGTTCTTC. Its translation is CASRGDFYNEQFF.

This chain connects TRBV7-2 to TRBJ2-4; 9 bases align to TRBD1. The ends lost 1 base at V and 7 bases at J; junction bases unmatched: 5. CDR1 and CDR2 from the germline V gene are SGHTA and FQGNSA. CDR3 length equals 15 residues. The CDR3 reads CASSLGDRVANIQYF. CDR3 bases: TGTGCCAGCAGCTTAGGGGACAGGGTTGCCAACATTCAGTACTTC.

V gene TRBV19 combines with J gene TRBJ2-1; 7 positions agree with TRBD2. The V segment lost 4 bases and the J segment 2 bases; nucleotides outside the gene matches: 5. Per germline, CDR1 LNHDA and CDR2 SQIVND (reference sequence). This CDR3 is 15 amino acids long. CDR3 nucleotides: TGTGCCAGTAGTAACGAGCGGGACCCCTACAATGAGCAGTTCTTC. It specifies CASSNERDPYNEQFF.

This clone was picked up one time. The chain is built from TRBV7-9 and TRBJ1-2; a possible D gene is TRBD1 (6 bases). The CDR3 runs 14 residues. The germline V gene has CDR1 SEHNR and CDR2 FQNEAQ (reference sequence). Trimming shortened V by 6 bases and J by 3 bases, and 14 bases separated the two germline ends. The DNA of the CDR3 is TGTGCCAGCAGTCCGAGGGGGGCCGACTATGGCTACACCTTC. Its translation is CASSPRGADYGYTF. The entire variable domain, with the rest obtained from reference TRBV7-9 and TRBJ1-2, is as follows: DTGVSQNPRHKITKRGQNVTFRCDPISEHNRLYWYRQTLGQGPEFLTYFQNEAQLEKSRLLSDRFSAERPKGSFSTLEIQRTEQGDSAMYLCASSPRGADYGYTFGSGTRLTVV.

A word on this clone: Additional DNA sequences in this sample encode the identical CDR3. The J gene is TRBJ1-5, the V gene TRBV18; D not resolved. The CDR3 is 14 residues long. The germline V gene encodes CDR1 KGHSH and CDR2 LQKENI. V lost 1 base and J lost 4, with 8 bases in between. CDR3 in amino acids: CASSPQGGNQPQHF. CDR3 DNA sequence: TGTGCCAGCTCACCACAAGGCGGGAATCAGCCCCAGCATTTT.

Written as DNA, the CDR3 is TGTGCCAGCAGCCATAGGACGGCTCGAGTCTCTGGAAACACCATATATTTT. Protein: CASSHRTARVSGNTIYF. The V and J genes are TRBV2 and TRBJ1-3, with D unclear. CDR1 is SNHLY and CDR2 is FYNNEI in the germline V gene. The CDR3 is 17 amino acids. The germline V and J ends were trimmed by 6 bases and 0 bases, with 18 bases remaining between them.

This clone has more than one count but fewer than ten. V and J are TRBV4-1 and TRBJ1-1, with TRBD1 matching over 11 bases. The CDR3 has 17 amino acids. The V segment lost 1 base and the J segment 5 bases; nucleotides outside the gene matches: 9. Germline V gives CDR1 MGHRA, CDR2 YSYEKL. In DNA form, the CDR3 reads TGCGCCAGCAGCCAAGGACGGACAGGGGGCGCGAGTACTGAAGCTTTCTTT. Translation gives CASSQGRTGGASTEAFF.

The rearrangement uses TRBV28 and TRBJ1-1; 8 nucleotides agree with TRBD1. CDR1 MDHEN and CDR2 SYDVKM come from the germline V gene. The CDR3 totals 17 residues. With V trimmed by 1 base and J by 0 bases, 7 bases remained unmatched. CDR3 DNA: TGTGCCAGCAGTTTATCCCGACAGGGGTTTGTGAACACTGAAGCTTTCTTT. This gives the protein CASSLSRQGFVNTEAFF.

In its sample, this clone was seen a few times. V gene TRBV19 combines with J gene TRBJ1-4; weak D call: TRBD1 (5 bases). CDR3 length: 14 residues. In germline, CDR1 is LNHDA, CDR2 SQIVND (reference sequence). V lost 6 bases and J 3 bases, leaving 11 bases between the germline ends. This chain's CDR3 is CASSPPGSNEKLFF. The CDR3 region has the DNA TGTGCCAGTAGCCCCCCAGGGTCTAATGAAAAACTGTTTTTT. Variable domain in full (rest from reference TRBV19 and TRBJ1-4): DGGITQSPKYLFRKEGQNVTLSCEQNLNHDAMYWYRQDPGQGLRLIYYSQIVNDFQKGDIAEGYSVSREKKESFPLTVTSAQKNPTAFYLCASSPPGSNEKLFFGSGTQLSVL.

With regard to this clone: Other DNA sequences in the same sample also yield this CDR3. The chain recombines TRBV5-1 with TRBJ2-7; maybe TRBD1 (5 bases). V gave up 2 bases and J gave up 2 bases, with 8 bases separating them. Germline V lookup: CDR1 SGHRS, CDR2 YFSETQ. This CDR3 is built from 13 residues. CDR3 in amino acids: CASSLDSPYEQYF. The CDR3 DNA follows: TGCGCCAGCAGCTTAGACAGCCCCTACGAGCAGTACTTC.

This chain uses TRBV7-2 with TRBJ2-5, with 9 nucleotides matching TRBD2. The junction had 4 bases not matched to a gene; V was cut back by 5 bases and J by 6 bases. This CDR3 is 13 amino acids long. The germline V gene encodes CDR1 SGHTA and CDR2 FQGNSA. The CDR3: CASSPGLAQTQYF. DNA for the CDR3: TGTGCCAGCAGCCCTGGACTAGCGCAGACCCAGTACTTC.

CDR3 sequence: CASSRVDTGELFF. The CDR3 region has the DNA TGTGCCAGCAGTAGGGTAGACACCGGGGAGCTGTTTTTT. The chain carries TRBV7-3 and TRBJ2-2, with D uncertain. Trimming took 6 bases from V and 3 from J, leaving 8 bases between them. The CDR3 extends over 13 amino acids. Germline V gene data show CDR1 as SGHTA and CDR2 as FQGTGA.

The chain uses TRBV27 and TRBJ1-4; 8 bases match TRBD1. Unmatched junction bases numbered 8, after V lost 5 bases and J lost 3 bases. The germline gives CDR1 MNHEY, CDR2 SMNVEV (reference sequence). The CDR3 totals 16 residues. CDR3: CASSLPSTGANEKLFF. The CDR3 DNA reads as TGTGCCAGCAGTCTCCCGTCGACAGGGGCTAATGAAAAACTGTTTTTT.

This chain links TRBV5-4 with TRBJ2-7, with 7 nucleotides matching TRBD2. The J segment lost 1 base and the V segment lost 4 bases, leaving 5 bases of the junction unmatched. Germline CDR1 and CDR2: SGHNT and YYREEE (reference sequence). The CDR3 has 14 amino acids. The CDR3 sequence: CASSNSLASYEQYF. The CDR3 region has the DNA TGTGCCAGCAGCAATTCACTAGCGTCCTACGAGCAGTACTTC.

This clone was observed many times. Other nucleotide sequences in the sample specify the same CDR3. The V gene is TRBV10-1, the J gene TRBJ1-5; D ambiguous. The germline gives CDR1 WNHNN, CDR2 SYGVQD (reference sequence). CDR3 length equals 13 residues. V lost 1 base and J lost 2, with 3 bases in between. CDR3 amino acids: CASSEYGNQPQHF. CDR3 sequence (DNA): TGCGCCAGCAGTGAGTACGGCAATCAGCCCCAGCATTTT.

The chain has TRBV19 and TRBJ1-5; unclear D gene. The CDR3 covers 13 residues. CDR1 is LNHDA, CDR2 SQIVND, per germline (reference sequence). V lost 5 bases and J lost 7, with 12 bases in between. The CDR3 DNA reads TGTGCCAGTAGTTCGATCACCCCCCAGCCCCAGCATTTT. It specifies CASSSITPQPQHF.

The chain links TRBV6-6 to TRBJ2-5; D is perhaps TRBD1 or TRBD2 (6 bases each). This CDR3 has 15 amino acids. CDR1 MNHNY and CDR2 SVGAGI come from the germline V gene (reference sequence). V dropped 6 bases and J dropped 4 bases, with 18 bases sitting between them. The CDR3 region is CASRPLIRGPETQYF. The CDR3 bases are TGTGCCAGCAGGCCGCTGATTCGGGGGCCAGAGACCCAGTACTTC.

The genes are TRBV27 and TRBJ2-7, with D unclear. Germline assignment: CDR1 MNHEY and CDR2 SMNVEV (reference sequence). Trimming shortened V by 4 bases and J by 7 bases, and 14 bases separated the two germline ends. The CDR3 is 13 amino acids. CDR3 bases: TGTGCCAGCAGTTCACATCACGGTCGGGAGCAGTACTTC. This sequence encodes CASSSHHGREQYF.

This chain links TRBV7-9 with TRBJ1-4; D may be TRBD1 (6 bases). CDR3 length: 15 amino acids. V was cut by 6 bases and J by 7 bases, with 18 bases left in between. Germline V gene lookup returns CDR1 SEHNR and CDR2 FQNEAQ (reference sequence). Written as DNA, the CDR3 is TGTGCCAGCAGAAAGGGGGGTGACGGTTCTGAAAAACTGTTTTTT. Residues: CASRKGGDGSEKLFF.

In regard to this clone: Other nucleotide sequences in the sample specify the same CDR3. The chain employs TRBV6-6 and TRBJ2-5; tentatively, D is TRBD1 (5 bases). The V gene lost 5 bases and the J gene lost 1 base, with 8 bases spanning the gap. CDR3 length: 13 residues. The germline V gene has CDR1 MNHNY and CDR2 SVGAGI (reference sequence). CDR3 DNA sequence: TGTGCCAGCAGTAGGGGTCCCCAAGAGACCCAGTACTTC. Protein sequence: CASSRGPQETQYF.

The gene calls are TRBV5-1 and TRBJ1-2; unclear D gene. The germline V and J ends were trimmed by 2 bases and 4 bases, with 12 bases remaining between them. Germline V gene lookup returns CDR1 SGHRS and CDR2 YFSETQ. This CDR3 has 14 amino acids. CDR3 sequence (DNA): TGCGCCAGCAGCTTCGACCTAAATTCCTATGGCTACACCTTC. This encodes CASSFDLNSYGYTF.

The chain links TRBV5-1 to TRBJ1-1; 9 bases line up with TRBD1. The CDR3 is 14 residues long. Per germline, CDR1 SGHRS and CDR2 YFSETQ. Trimming cost V 4 bases and J 2 bases; bases outside gene matches: 3. The CDR3 is CASSPTGGNTEAFF. In DNA, the CDR3 is TGCGCCAGCAGCCCGACAGGGGGAAACACTGAAGCTTTCTTT.

This clone was seen only a few times. The chain links TRBV5-5 to TRBJ1-2; tentative D call: TRBD1 (5 bases). CDR1 SGHKS and CDR2 YYEKEE come from the germline V gene (reference sequence). Trimming took 6 bases from V and 8 from J, leaving 20 bases between them. This CDR3 contains 14 residues. The CDR3 bases are TGTGCCAGCACTATCAGGGCGGGGGATTACGGCTACACCTTC. The encoded protein is CASTIRAGDYGYTF.